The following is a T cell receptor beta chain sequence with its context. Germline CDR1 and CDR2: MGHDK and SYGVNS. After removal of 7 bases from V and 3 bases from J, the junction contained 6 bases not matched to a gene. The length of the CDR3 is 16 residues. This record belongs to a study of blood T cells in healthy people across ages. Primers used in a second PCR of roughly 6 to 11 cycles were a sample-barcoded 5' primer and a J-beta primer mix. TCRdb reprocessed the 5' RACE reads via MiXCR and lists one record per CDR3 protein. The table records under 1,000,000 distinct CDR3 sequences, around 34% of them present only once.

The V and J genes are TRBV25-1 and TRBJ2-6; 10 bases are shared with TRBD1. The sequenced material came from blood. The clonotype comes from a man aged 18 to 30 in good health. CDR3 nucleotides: TGTGCCAGCACCGGGACAGGGGTGGATGGGGCCAACGTCCTGACTTTC. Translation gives CASTGTGVDGANVLTF.